These 2 T cell receptor beta chains share one sample of origin, sequenced in a study of T-cell memory formation after mild COVID-19. A single record per CDR3 protein comes from TCRdb applying MiXCR to the 5' RACE reads. The table records about 290,000 distinct CDR3 sequences, about a sixth of them present only once. The sequencing sample was made of PBMCs or a T cell subset sorted from them (not recorded which). These receptor sequences come from a man aged 18 to 35 who had mild COVID-19 (a few samples of this study predate the infection). Cell type and time point are not known.

The chain joins TRBV18 to TRBJ2-7; perhaps TRBD1 as D (5 bases). Trimming removed 2 bases at V and 7 bases at J, with 15 bases between. CDR1 and CDR2 from the germline V gene are KGHSH and LQKENI. This CDR3 is built from 14 residues. CDR3 in amino acids: CASSPSTASGEQYV. The CDR3 nucleotides are TGTGCCAGCTCACCATCGACAGCCTCTGGGGAGCAGTACGTC.

The genes are TRBV20-1 and TRBJ1-5; D is perhaps TRBD1 (5 bases). Trimming stripped 6 bases from V and 6 bases from J, with 12 bases between. The CDR3 runs 12 residues. Germline values: CDR1 DFQATT, CDR2 SNEGSKA (reference sequence). The CDR3 loop reads CSALRGTQPQHF. CDR3 coding DNA: TGCAGTGCCCTGCGGGGCACTCAGCCCCAGCATTTT.